The 20 T cell receptor beta chains below come from one sample, sequenced in a study of breast tumors, draining lymph nodes, adjacent tissues. TCRdb ran MiXCR on the multiplex PCR reads and lists one entry per CDR3 protein. The sample shows 23,000 or so distinct CDR3 sequences, 64% of them seen only once. Material for sequencing was tumor-adjacent breast tissue. The origin of the receptors is a female donor with breast cancer. Some clones in this sample may be carry-over from other donors' samples.

This clonotype was recorded at least ten times. This rearrangement joins TRBV6-5 to TRBJ1-1; D ambiguous. Germline assignment: CDR1 MNHEY and CDR2 SVGAGI. V was clipped by 5 bases and J by 0 bases, with 13 bases between them. This CDR3 is 15 amino acids long. CDR3 DNA sequence: TGTGCCAGCAGTCCCCCCGACGCCCTGAACACTGAAGCTTTCTTT. It codes for CASSPPDALNTEAFF.

The chain joins TRBV25-1 to TRBJ2-3; 10 bases are a match to TRBD2. V was pared by 6 bases and J by 2 bases, with 11 bases of the junction left unmatched. The CDR3 covers 17 residues. Germline CDR1 is MGHDK and CDR2 is SYGVNS. For the CDR3, the DNA is TGTGCCAGCAGCCCGGGGAGACTAGCGGGTCACACAGATACGCAGTATTTT. Protein: CASSPGRLAGHTDTQYF. Together with reference TRBV25-1 and TRBJ2-3, the CDR3 gives the full variable domain: EADIYQTPRYLVIGTGKKITLECSQTMGHDKMYWYQQDPGMELHLIHYSYGVNSTEKGDLSSESTVSRIRTEHFPLTLESARPSHTSQYLCASSPGRLAGHTDTQYFGPGTRLTVL.

The chain is built from TRBV7-6 and TRBJ2-7; 10 bases align to TRBD1. Trimming took 3 bases from V and 4 from J; bases not matched to a gene: 3. Germline CDR1 reads SGHVS; CDR2 reads FNYEAQ. The CDR3 runs 14 residues. The CDR3 here is CASSLGQGWYEQYF. CDR3 coding DNA: TGTGCCAGCAGCTTGGGACAGGGGTGGTACGAGCAGTACTTC.

The rearrangement links TRBV2 to TRBJ1-5, with TRBD1 as a possible D gene (5 bases). This CDR3 spans 15 amino acids. Germline V gene data show CDR1 as SNHLY and CDR2 as FYNNEI. V lost 7 bases and J lost 3, with 16 bases in between. This CDR3 reads CASTSLGGFNQPQHF. The CDR3 region has the DNA TGTGCCAGCACCTCCCTCGGGGGGTTCAATCAGCCCCAGCATTTT.

V and J are TRBV10-3 and TRBJ2-1, with D perhaps being TRBD1 or TRBD2 (6 bases each). The CDR3 is 13 amino acids. Trimming cost V 8 bases and J 5 bases, with 13 bases left between them. Per the germline V gene, CDR1 is ENHRY and CDR2 is SYGVKD. DNA for the CDR3: TGTGCCATCTCAATGAGGGGGGACAATGAGCAGTTCTTC. This encodes CAISMRGDNEQFF.

The chain recombines TRBV5-1 with TRBJ2-7, with D perhaps matching TRBD1 or TRBD2 (5 bases each). In germline, CDR1 is SGHRS, CDR2 YFSETQ. The CDR3 is made up of 14 amino acids. Trimming shortened V by 6 bases and J by 6 bases, and 19 bases separated the two germline ends. This chain's CDR3 is CASTEGPLPGEQYF. CDR3 DNA: TGCGCCAGCACAGAGGGACCCCTCCCCGGCGAGCAGTACTTC.

This clonotype has ten or more counts. This chain joins TRBV11-2 and TRBJ2-3; D not resolved. From germline, CDR1 is SGHAT and CDR2 FQNNGV. The V gene lost 1 base and the J gene lost 6 bases, with 8 bases spanning the gap. CDR3 length equals 13 residues. The CDR3 sequence: CASSLVAQDTQYF. CDR3 coding DNA: TGTGCCAGCAGCTTAGTGGCCCAGGATACGCAGTATTTT.

The genes are TRBV3-1 and TRBJ1-6; 10 bases agree with TRBD1. Germline CDR1 is LGHDT and CDR2 is YNNKEL (reference sequence). V gave up 4 bases and J gave up 9 bases; unmatched junction bases: 6. There are 15 residues in the CDR3. In DNA, the CDR3 is TGTGCCAGCAGCCCTAGACAGGGGGCTTTTTCACCCCTCCACTTT. Translating it yields CASSPRQGAFSPLHF.

The V and J genes are TRBV10-3 and TRBJ2-3; tentative D call: TRBD2 (7 bases). Trimming took 2 bases from V and 2 from J, leaving 8 bases between them. Looked up from germline, CDR1 is ENHRY and CDR2 is SYGVKD. The CDR3 runs 14 residues. CDR3 region: CAISERGATDTQYF. CDR3 sequence (DNA): TGTGCCATCAGTGAGCGGGGGGCCACAGATACGCAGTATTTT.

V gene TRBV20-1 combines with J gene TRBJ2-1; a possible D gene is TRBD2 (6 bases). The CDR3 runs to 14 residues. Trimming cost V 1 base and J 2 bases, with 9 bases left between them. The germline V gene has CDR1 DFQATT and CDR2 SNEGSKA (reference sequence). CDR3 residues: CSARGERAYNEQFF. CDR3 in DNA: TGCAGTGCTAGAGGTGAGCGGGCCTACAATGAGCAGTTCTTC.

This sequence joins TRBV7-2 and TRBJ2-3, with 7 bases fitting TRBD2. The CDR3 extends over 15 amino acids. CDR1 is SGHTA and CDR2 is FQGNSA in the germline V gene. The V gene end was trimmed by 5 bases and the J gene end by 0 bases; junction bases not matched to a gene: 5. CDR3 DNA: TGTGCCAGCAGCACACTAGCGAGGAGCACAGATACGCAGTATTTT. Encoded protein: CASSTLARSTDTQYF.

Regarding this clonotype: This may arise from a read error, as a much more abundant clone is one base away. The chain joins TRBV7-8 to TRBJ1-1, with D uncertain. V was trimmed by 4 bases and J by 5 bases, leaving 11 bases between them. The CDR3 is 13 amino acids. Per the germline V gene, CDR1 is SGHVS and CDR2 is FQNEAQ. CDR3 nucleotides: TGTGCCAGCAGCTCATTTCTGGAAACTGAAGCTTTCTTT. This translates into CASSSFLETEAFF.

The J gene is TRBJ2-7, the V gene TRBV15; 9 positions agree with TRBD2. Germline V CDR1 and CDR2: LNHNV, YYDKDF (reference sequence). This CDR3 region has 14 residues. Trimming cost V 4 bases and J 1 base; bases outside gene matches: 2. In DNA form, the CDR3 reads TGTGCCACCAGCACCACTAGCGGGTCCTACGAGCAGTACTTC. Translating it yields CATSTTSGSYEQYF.

The V gene is TRBV7-8, the J gene TRBJ2-7; possible D gene TRBD2, 6 bases. Trimming pared 1 base from V and 0 bases from J, leaving 16 bases between. The CDR3 loop spans 17 amino acids. CDR1 SGHVS and CDR2 FQNEAQ come from the germline V gene. The CDR3 protein is CASSLGRLALSSYEQYF. Here the CDR3 DNA reads TGTGCCAGCAGCTTAGGACGGCTAGCGTTAAGCTCCTACGAGCAGTACTTC.

The genes are TRBV2 and TRBJ2-5; D not resolved. The V gene lost 3 bases and the J gene lost 2 bases, with 10 bases spanning the gap. Germline V gene lookup returns CDR1 SNHLY and CDR2 FYNNEI. The CDR3 is 14 residues long. CDR3 nucleotide sequence: TGTGCCAGCAGTGACTCGGCCGCGCAAGAGACCCAGTACTTC. This codes for CASSDSAAQETQYF.

The chain couples TRBV20-1 to TRBJ2-7, with TRBD2 identical over 14 bases. The CDR3 covers 16 residues. CDR1 DFQATT and CDR2 SNEGSKA come from the germline V gene (reference sequence). The V and J ends lost 6 bases and 7 bases, in that order; junction bases with no gene match: 14. The CDR3 DNA is TGCAGTGCCAGCAGCGATGGACTAGCGGGAGGCAGGGAGCAGTACTTC. As protein: CSASSDGLAGGREQYF.

As for this clonotype: A much larger clonotype is one base distant, so this may be a read error. The V call is TRBV5-1, the J call TRBJ1-1, with 7 bases lining up with TRBD1. The CDR3 sequence is 16 residues long. In germline, CDR1 is SGHRS, CDR2 YFSETQ. The CDR3 region has the DNA TGCGCCAGCAGGAGCGACAGGGTGGAAGGGAACACTGAAGCTCTCTTT. It yields the protein CASRSDRVEGNTEALF.

The chain uses TRBV20-1 and TRBJ2-7, with D possibly matching TRBD2 (5 bases). The germline V gene has CDR1 DFQATT and CDR2 SNEGSKA (reference sequence). The CDR3 length is 15 residues. V dropped 0 bases and J dropped 1 base, with 13 bases sitting between them. The CDR3 is CSARDWRTPSYEQYF. The CDR3 DNA reads as TGCAGTGCTAGAGATTGGAGGACTCCATCCTACGAGCAGTACTTC.

The chain recombines TRBV6-1 with TRBJ2-3; TRBD1 or TRBD2 may be the D gene (5 bases each). Trimming took off 9 bases at V and 13 bases at J, with 14 bases between the two ends. This CDR3 spans 10 amino acids. Germline V lookup: CDR1 MNHNS, CDR2 SASEGT. CDR3 sequence (DNA): TGTGCCAGTAGGCAGGGAGTGGAGTATTTT. Translating it yields CASRQGVEYF.

The chain employs TRBV2 and TRBJ2-7; D uncertain. Between the trimmed V and J ends, which lost 8 bases and 1 base, there was a span of 6 bases. The CDR3 contains 11 residues. CDR1 is SNHLY and CDR2 is FYNNEI in the germline V gene. The CDR3 region has the DNA TGTGCCAGCTTAGATTCCTACGAGCAGTACTTC. It codes for CASLDSYEQYF.